This T cell receptor beta chain was obtained from a study of identical twins. TCRdb re-analysed the 5' RACE reads in MiXCR, keeping a single row per CDR3 protein. Of a few hundred thousand distinct CDR3 sequences in the sample, approximately 9.1% are singletons; the top ten hold approximately 8.9%. This clonotype showed up many times. Trimming at V came to 4 bases and at J to 2 bases, leaving 5 bases not matched to a gene. The germline V gene encodes CDR1 SGHTA and CDR2 FQGNSA. The CDR3 loop spans 14 amino acids. This receptor was obtained from a woman aged 45 to 65 in good health. The chain has TRBV7-2 and TRBJ2-7, with 7 bases fitting TRBD2. The sequenced material came from naive T cells sorted from blood. This chain's CDR3 is CASSSSSGPYEQYV. The DNA for the CDR3 is TGTGCCAGCAGCTCCTCTAGCGGACCCTACGAGCAGTACGTC.